The 18 T cell receptor beta chains reported below all come from one sample, sequenced in a study of tumor-infiltrating lymphocytes in primary liver carcinoma. For each extraction, RNA and DNA were obtained together from about 19-30 mg of unsorted bulk tissue. Reverse transcription of about 500 ng total RNA with a constant-region primer produced TCR beta cDNA. Slightly modified ARM-PCR served as the procedure for the TCR beta libraries. These libraries came from three rounds of nested multiplex PCR. Two initial PCR rounds of ten to eleven cycles each paired TRBV1-TRBV30 forward primers with a C-beta reverse primer. Each CDR3 protein gets one entry after TCRdb re-called the multiplex PCR reads with MiXCR. The sample contains roughly 80,000 distinct CDR3 sequences, approximately 72% of which appear only once. The sample taken for sequencing was liver tumor tissue from sampling region 1. Subset meaning: tumor region T1, superior pole. These receptors originate from a man in his forties with primary liver carcinoma and hepatitis B virus infection.

Concerning this clonotype: Because it lacks the conserved phenylalanine or tryptophan at the end, this CDR3 is likely a read error. The chain joins TRBV4-1 to TRBJ2-2; TRBD1 or TRBD2 may be the D gene (5 bases each). The V end lost 11 bases, the J end lost 4 bases, and 20 bases lay between the germline ends. Germline-derived CDR1 and CDR2 are MGHRA and YSYEKL. The CDR3 runs to 15 residues. The CDR3 DNA sequence: TGCGCCGACAGTCGGGATAGGGTTTTCACCGGGGAGCTGTTTCTT. It encodes CADSRDRVFTGELFL.

With respect to this clonotype: The junction and the germline gene differ at one end; a read error may be behind it. Written as DNA, the CDR3 is TGCAGCTTTAAACACGGACAGGGGACAGATACGCAGTATTTC. Its translation: CSFKHGQGTDTQYF. The chain joins TRBV29-1 to TRBJ2-3, with 9 bases aligning to TRBD1. CDR1 SQVTM and CDR2 ANQGSEA come from the germline V gene. This CDR3 region has 14 residues.

Comments on this clonotype: A much bigger clone sits one base away, suggesting this may be a read error. The J gene is TRBJ2-4, the V gene TRBV5-6; TRBD2 aligns across 9 bases. Germline lookup yields CDR1 SGHDT and CDR2 YYEEEE. This CDR3 comprises 15 residues. The CDR3 nucleotides read TGTGTCAGCAGCTTGGAAGCGGGGGGCACAAACATTCAGTACTTC. This translates into CVSSLEAGGTNIQYF. The variable domain in full, with the rest retrieved from reference TRBV5-6 and TRBJ2-4, is DAGVTQSPTHLIKTRGQQVTLRCSPKSGHDTVSWYQQALGQGPQFIFQYYEEEERQRGNFPDRFSGHQFPNYSSELNVNALLLGDSALYLCVSSLEAGGTNIQYFGAGTRLSVL.

To note about this clonotype: Given the absence of the conserved phenylalanine or tryptophan at the CDR3 end, a read error is likely. V and J are TRBV5-4 and TRBJ2-5; TRBD1 might be the D (6 bases). Germline V CDR1 and CDR2: SGHNT, YYREEE (reference sequence). The CDR3 extends over 13 amino acids. The CDR3 DNA reads TGTGTCAGCAGCTTGAGGGGGCAAGAGACCCAGTACTCC. Its translation: CVSSLRGQETQYS.

Notes on this clonotype: At one end the junction does not follow the germline gene, possibly because of a read error. This chain connects TRBV29-1 to TRBJ2-1; D possibly corresponds to TRBD2 (5 bases). Germline V lookup: CDR1 SQVTM, CDR2 ANQGSEA. CDR3 size: 15 residues. The CDR3 loop is CSVEGMDSPLYDQFF. The DNA of the CDR3 is TGCAGCGTTGAAGGAATGGACTCCCCTCTCTATGATCAGTTCTTC.

This chain uses TRBV24-1 with TRBJ1-5; maybe TRBD1 (5 bases). Trimming pared 4 bases from V and 3 bases from J, leaving 15 bases between. Germline CDR1 reads KGHDR; CDR2 reads SFDVKD. The CDR3 is 16 amino acids. CDR3 nucleotides: TGTGCCACCAGTGACTCAACGGGACTGACCAATCAGCCCCAGCATTTT. Encoded protein: CATSDSTGLTNQPQHF.

A remark on this clonotype: This may be a read error, as it is one base from a much larger clone. This chain joins TRBV21-1 and TRBJ2-7; the tabulated D call, TRBD1, remains unverified against the DNA. TRBV21-1 is a pseudogene. The CDR3 loop spans 14 amino acids. The CDR3 bases are TGTGCCAGCAAACAGGGGAAAAGGGCCCACGAGCAGTACTTC. Translating it yields CASKQGKRAHEQYF.

The rearrangement joins TRBV13 to TRBJ1-3; D not resolved. This CDR3 is 15 amino acids long. Germline assignment: CDR1 PRHDT and CDR2 FYEKMQ (reference sequence). The V and J ends lost 2 bases and 0 bases respectively, with 8 bases between them. The CDR3 loop reads CASSLRHNSGNTIYF. For the CDR3, the DNA is TGTGCCAGCAGCTTACGGCATAACTCTGGAAACACCATATATTTT.

This clonotype is large by share. V is TRBV29-1 and J is TRBJ2-3; 9 bases are a match to TRBD1. Germline V gene lookup returns CDR1 SQVTM and CDR2 ANQGSEA. The CDR3 consists of 14 residues. Trimming cost V 4 bases and J 5 bases; bases outside gene matches: 7. The CDR3: CSVVAGTGLDTQYF. CDR3 in DNA: TGCAGCGTTGTGGCCGGGACAGGGCTAGATACGCAGTATTTT.

This clonotype was recorded many times. This chain links TRBV6-6 with TRBJ1-1; unclear D gene. With 2 bases removed from V and 5 bases from J, the gap between germline ends came to 6 bases. The length of the CDR3 is 12 residues. Germline lookup yields CDR1 MNHNY and CDR2 SVGAGI (reference sequence). In DNA, the CDR3 is TGTGCCAGCAGTTACGTGGAAACTGAAGCTTTCTTT. Protein: CASSYVETEAFF.

In this sample, this clonotype turned up a few times. Compared with germline, one end of the junction differs, possibly owing to a read error. The rearrangement links TRBV11-2 to TRBJ2-2; D is tentatively TRBD1 or TRBD2 (5 bases each). Germline CDR1 is SGHAT and CDR2 is FQNNGV. The CDR3 totals 15 residues. The CDR3 loop is CANSFERAGAGELFF. DNA for the CDR3: TGTGCCAACAGCTTTGAGAGGGCCGGGGCCGGGGAACTGTTTTTT.

To note about this clonotype: One end of the junction is discordant with germline, which a read error may explain. V gene TRBV11-2 combines with J gene TRBJ2-3; 10 positions match TRBD1. Per the germline V gene, CDR1 is SGHAT and CDR2 is FQNNGV. This CDR3 is built from 17 residues. DNA for the CDR3: TGTGTCAGCAACTTAGATCTTGGGACAGGGGCAGGCGATACGCAGTATTTT. This encodes CVSNLDLGTGAGDTQYF. Full variable domain (remainder filled in from reference TRBV11-2 and TRBJ2-3): EAGVAQSPRYKIIEKRQSVAFWCNPISGHATLYWYQQILGQGPKLLIQFQNNGVVDDSQLPKDRFSAERLKGVDSTLKIQPAKLEDSAVYLCVSNLDLGTGAGDTQYFGPGTRLTVL.

Note on this clonotype: One end of the junction is discordant with germline, which a read error may explain. The rearrangement joins TRBV11-1 to TRBJ2-1; D is unclear. The CDR3 consists of 13 residues. Germline V gives CDR1 SGHAT, CDR2 FQDESV (reference sequence). For the CDR3, the DNA is TGTGCCGGCAGCTTAGCCTGGGCAAATGAGCAGTTCTTC. Protein: CAGSLAWANEQFF.

About this clonotype itself: Sequence at one end of the junction differs from germline and may be a read error. J is TRBJ2-2 and V is TRBV11-2; D may be TRBD1 (6 bases). Germline V gene data show CDR1 as SGHAT and CDR2 as FQNNGV. The CDR3 is made up of 19 amino acids. CDR3 sequence: CTSSLDRGGVRPNTGELFF. The CDR3 DNA follows: TGTACCAGCAGCTTAGATCGAGGGGGAGTGCGCCCGAACACAGGAGAGCTGTTTTTT.

With regard to this clonotype: A much larger clone lies one base from this, so it may be a read error. This chain links TRBV20-1 with TRBJ2-1; unclear D gene. CDR3 length: 13 amino acids. In germline, CDR1 is DFQATT, CDR2 SNEGSKA (reference sequence). As DNA, the CDR3 is TGCACTGCTAGAGATATGGCGATCAATGAGCAGTTCTTC. As protein: CTARDMAINEQFF.

The J gene is TRBJ2-7, the V gene TRBV12-3 or TRBV12-4; D gene unclear. Trimming removed 5 bases at V and 3 bases at J, with 14 bases between. The CDR3 loop spans 14 amino acids. Here the CDR3 DNA reads TGTGCCAGCAGTCTCATAGCAGGTGTCTACGAGCAGTACTTC. Translation gives CASSLIAGVYEQYF.

Concerning this clonotype: The junction departs from the called germline gene at one end, perhaps through a read error. The genes are TRBV7-9 and TRBJ2-7, with D uncertain. The CDR3 contains 12 residues. Germline loops: CDR1 SEHNR, CDR2 FQNEAQ (reference sequence). In DNA, the CDR3 is TGTGGCAGCAGCTTAGAAGTAGGAGAGCAGTGCTTC. This gives the protein CGSSLEVGEQCF.

In its sample, this clonotype was seen many times. J is TRBJ1-2 and V is TRBV29-1; D remains unclear. Per the germline V gene, CDR1 is SQVTM and CDR2 is ANQGSEA. V shed 6 bases and J shed 7 bases, with 18 bases lying between them. The CDR3 sequence is 13 residues long. CDR3 sequence: CSVLSPRHVGYTF. As DNA, the CDR3 is TGCAGCGTCCTATCGCCCCGCCACGTTGGCTACACCTTC. The variable domain in full, completed from reference TRBV29-1 and TRBJ1-2, reads SAVISQKPSRDICQRGTSLTIQCQVDSQVTMMFWYRQQPGQSLTLIATANQGSEATYESGFVIDKFPISRPNLTFSTLTVSNMSPEDSSIYLCSVLSPRHVGYTFGSGTRLTVV.